Below, 3 T cell receptor beta chains from the same sample are listed, as sequenced in a study of T cell responses to AZD1222 COVID-19 vaccine. TCRdb's copy holds only in-frame clones and misses some; the assay was immunoSEQ multiplex PCR. The sample has 240,000 or so clones, 80% to 95% seen once. The sequenced sample was peripheral blood, obtained on day 0 of AZD1222 vaccination. The origin of the receptors is an adult in good health.

J is TRBJ1-5 and V is TRBV6-5, with a tentative D call TRBD1 (5 bases). V lost 6 bases to trimming and J lost 4 bases, with 13 bases between them. CDR3 length: 14 amino acids. Germline V gives CDR1 MNHEY, CDR2 SVGAGI. CDR3 DNA sequence: TGTGCCAGCAGCCCGGGGGTGGGTAATCAGCCCCAGCATTTT. Translating it yields CASSPGVGNQPQHF.

This chain connects TRBV27 to TRBJ2-1; perhaps TRBD1 as D (5 bases). The germline gives CDR1 MNHEY, CDR2 SMNVEV (reference sequence). V gave up 3 bases and J gave up 8 bases, with 11 bases separating them. CDR3 length equals 13 residues. This CDR3 reads CASSLVGAHEQFF. In nucleotides, the CDR3 is TGTGCCAGCAGTTTGGTAGGGGCCCATGAGCAGTTCTTC.

This clone was seen only a few times. The rearrangement joins TRBV4-1 to TRBJ2-3; D may be TRBD1 (5 bases). There are 15 residues in the CDR3. V was clipped by 1 base and J by 0 bases, with 8 bases between them. The germline gives CDR1 MGHRA, CDR2 YSYEKL. The CDR3 protein is CASSQVAGSTDTQYF. The CDR3 bases are TGCGCCAGCAGCCAAGTGGCAGGGAGCACAGATACGCAGTATTTT.